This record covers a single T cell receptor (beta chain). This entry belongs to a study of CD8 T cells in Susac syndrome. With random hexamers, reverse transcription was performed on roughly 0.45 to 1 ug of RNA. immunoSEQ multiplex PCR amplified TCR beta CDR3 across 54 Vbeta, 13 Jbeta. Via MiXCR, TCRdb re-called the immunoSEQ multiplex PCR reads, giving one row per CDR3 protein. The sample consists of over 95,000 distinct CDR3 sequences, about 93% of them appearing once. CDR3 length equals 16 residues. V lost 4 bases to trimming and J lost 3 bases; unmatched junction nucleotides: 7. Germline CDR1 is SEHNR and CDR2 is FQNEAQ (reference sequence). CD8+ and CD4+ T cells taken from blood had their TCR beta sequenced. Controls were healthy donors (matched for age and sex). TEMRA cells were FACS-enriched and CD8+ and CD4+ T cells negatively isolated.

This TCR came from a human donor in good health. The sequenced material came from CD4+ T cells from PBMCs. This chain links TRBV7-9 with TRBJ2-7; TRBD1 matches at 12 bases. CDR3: CASSSGTGGTRYEQYF. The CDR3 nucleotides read TGTGCCAGCAGCTCCGGGACAGGGGGCACACGCTACGAGCAGTACTTC.